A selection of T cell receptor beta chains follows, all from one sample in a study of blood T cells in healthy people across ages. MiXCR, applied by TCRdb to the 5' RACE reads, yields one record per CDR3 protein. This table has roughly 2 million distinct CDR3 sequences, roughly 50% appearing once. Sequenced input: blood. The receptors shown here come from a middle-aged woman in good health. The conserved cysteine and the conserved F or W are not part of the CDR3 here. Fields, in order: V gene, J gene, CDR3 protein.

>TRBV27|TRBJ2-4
ASSFGGGAAKNIQY
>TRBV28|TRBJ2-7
ASSSLWGGTGGFYEQY
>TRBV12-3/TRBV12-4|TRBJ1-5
ASRSGGRQPQH
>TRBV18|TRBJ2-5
ASSPMGLVETQY
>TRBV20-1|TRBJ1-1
SARATGHTEAF
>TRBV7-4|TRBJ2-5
ASSLVGWRETQY
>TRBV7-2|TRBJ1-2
ASSLGREDGYT
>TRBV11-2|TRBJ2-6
ASSLDRGRGANVLT
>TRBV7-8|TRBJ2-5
ASILGTKETQY
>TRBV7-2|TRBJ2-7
ASSFDRRAYEQY
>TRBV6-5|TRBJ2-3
ASIDHNTDTQY
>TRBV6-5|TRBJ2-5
ASSYRRLETQY
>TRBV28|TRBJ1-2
ASSFGEGARGYT